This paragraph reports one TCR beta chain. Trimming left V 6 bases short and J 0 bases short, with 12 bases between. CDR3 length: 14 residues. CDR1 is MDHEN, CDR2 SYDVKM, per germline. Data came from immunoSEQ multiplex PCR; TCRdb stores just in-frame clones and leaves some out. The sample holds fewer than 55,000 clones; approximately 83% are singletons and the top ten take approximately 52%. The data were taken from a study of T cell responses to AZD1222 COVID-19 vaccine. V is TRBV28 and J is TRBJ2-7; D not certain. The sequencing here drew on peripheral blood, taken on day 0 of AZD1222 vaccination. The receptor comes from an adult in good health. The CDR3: CASSSPAPSYEQYF. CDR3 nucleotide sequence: TGTGCCAGCAGCTCCCCGGCTCCCTCCTACGAGCAGTACTTC.